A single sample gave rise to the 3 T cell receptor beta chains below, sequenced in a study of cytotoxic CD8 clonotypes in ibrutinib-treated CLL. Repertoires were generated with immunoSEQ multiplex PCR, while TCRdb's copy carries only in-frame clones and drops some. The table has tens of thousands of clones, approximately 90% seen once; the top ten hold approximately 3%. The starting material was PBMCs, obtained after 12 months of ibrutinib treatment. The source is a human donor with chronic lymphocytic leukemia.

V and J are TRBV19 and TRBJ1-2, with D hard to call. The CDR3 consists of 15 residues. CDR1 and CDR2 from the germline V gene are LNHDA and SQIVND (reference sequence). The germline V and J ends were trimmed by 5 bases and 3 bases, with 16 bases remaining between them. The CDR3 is CASSVDFRNHYGYTF. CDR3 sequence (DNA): TGTGCCAGTAGTGTTGACTTTAGGAACCACTATGGCTACACCTTC.

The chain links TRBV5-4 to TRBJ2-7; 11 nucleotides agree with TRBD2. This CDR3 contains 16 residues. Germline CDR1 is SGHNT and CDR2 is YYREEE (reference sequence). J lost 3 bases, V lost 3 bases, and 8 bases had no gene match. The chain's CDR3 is CASSSPGTSGDYEQYF. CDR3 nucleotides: TGTGCCAGCAGCTCCCCCGGGACTAGCGGTGACTACGAGCAGTACTTC.

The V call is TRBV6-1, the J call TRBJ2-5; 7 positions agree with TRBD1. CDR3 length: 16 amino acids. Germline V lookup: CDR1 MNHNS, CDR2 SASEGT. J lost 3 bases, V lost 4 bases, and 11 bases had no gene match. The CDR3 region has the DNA TGTGCCAGCAGTGGAGGTCCCGTCGGGACAGAAGAGACCCAGTACTTC. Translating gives CASSGGPVGTEETQYF.